The clone carrying this T cell receptor beta chain was seen more than once but under ten times. The antigen remains unidentified. Described treatment: roughly 20 received Ad26.COV2.S at low or high dose, single or two shots; 5 received placebo; per-sample allocation not given. Samples analyzed were those drawn on day 63 after the first vaccine or placebo injection. An adult aged 18-55 years in Boston served as the donor. The data were obtained in a study of Ad26.COV2.S vaccination and SARS-CoV-2 variants. On the study more broadly: In the COV1001 trial, the donor was in the Ad26.COV2.S arm. Once or twice, 56 days apart, Ad26.COV2.S was delivered intramuscularly.

Broader study findings: Similar non-spike TCR breadth was seen in vaccine and placebo recipients.

The germline CDR1 and CDR2 sequences are LNHDA and SQIVND (reference sequence). This CDR3 has 14 residues. Trimming removed 4 bases at V and 2 bases at J, with 11 bases between. The table came from immunoSEQ multiplex PCR; TCRdb's copy has only in-frame clones and leaves some out. The sample lists 290,000 or so clones, over 75% occurring once. The TCR originated in a person aged 18-60 years who received the Ad26.COV2.S COVID-19 vaccine or a placebo. This chain uses TRBV19 with TRBJ1-2; a weak D match, TRBD1 (5 bases). Specimen: peripheral blood, collected in a trial of Ad26.COV2.S vaccine versus placebo. The CDR3 here is CASSNPRVNYGYTF. Written as DNA, the CDR3 is TGTGCCAGTAGTAACCCCAGGGTGAACTATGGCTACACCTTC.